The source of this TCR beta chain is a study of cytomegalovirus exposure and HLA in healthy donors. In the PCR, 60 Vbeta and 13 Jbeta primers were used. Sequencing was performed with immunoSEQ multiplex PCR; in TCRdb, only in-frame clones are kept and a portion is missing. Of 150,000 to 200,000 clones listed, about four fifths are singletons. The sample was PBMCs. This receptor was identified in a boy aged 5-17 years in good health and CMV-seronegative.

CDR3 sequence: CASSFPGFNSPLHF. CDR3 coding DNA: TGTGCCAGCAGCTTCCCAGGGTTTAATTCACCCCTCCACTTT. The chain uses TRBV7-2 and TRBJ1-6; D may be TRBD1 (5 bases). V lost 3 bases to trimming and J lost 6 bases, with 9 bases between them. From germline, CDR1 is SGHTA and CDR2 FQGNSA. The CDR3 consists of 14 residues.